The 18 T cell receptor beta chains below all came from one sample that was sequenced in a study of T cell responses to AZD1222 COVID-19 vaccine. Generated by immunoSEQ multiplex PCR, the TCRdb table keeps only in-frame clones and is missing some. The table has about 120,000 clones, 80% to 90% seen once. The sample here was peripheral blood, taken on day 0 of AZD1222 vaccination. Source of these receptors: an adult in good health.

The chain links TRBV3-1 (or the pseudogene TRBV3-2) to TRBJ2-5; TRBD2 might be the D (6 bases). V was shortened by 1 base and J by 5 bases, with 14 bases between the two germline ends. This CDR3 has 15 residues. Looked up from germline, CDR1 is LGHDT and CDR2 is YNNKEL (reference sequence). As DNA, the CDR3 is TGTGCCAGCAGCCAAGGGAGGGCCGGCTCGGAGACCCAGTACTTC. The encoded protein is CASSQGRAGSETQYF.

The rearrangement joins TRBV5-1 to TRBJ2-2; D is unclear. Per germline, CDR1 SGHRS and CDR2 YFSETQ. The CDR3 extends over 15 amino acids. V lost 4 bases, J lost 0 bases, and 10 bases lay in between. In nucleotides, the CDR3 is TGCGCCAGCAGCCGTCAACAGACGAACACCGGGGAGCTGTTTTTT. This sequence encodes CASSRQQTNTGELFF. Full variable domain (rest looked up from reference TRBV5-1 and TRBJ2-2): KAGVTQTPRYLIKTRGQQVTLSCSPISGHRSVSWYQQTPGQGLQFLFEYFSETQRNKGNFPGRFSGRQFSNSRSEMNVSTLELGDSALYLCASSRQQTNTGELFFGEGSRLTVL.

In DNA form, the CDR3 reads TGTGCCAGCAGCTTCGGGGGAGAAAGCCACGAGCAGTACTTC. This sequence encodes CASSFGGESHEQYF. The V and J genes are TRBV11-3 and TRBJ2-7, with a possible D match to TRBD2 (6 bases). Germline loops: CDR1 SGHNT, CDR2 YENEEA. The CDR3 has 14 amino acids. V gave up 3 bases and J gave up 5 bases, with 14 bases separating them.

The chain combines TRBV6-5 with TRBJ1-5, with a tentative D call TRBD1 (5 bases). The CDR3 is 13 amino acids. Germline-derived CDR1 and CDR2 are MNHEY and SVGAGI. V was cut by 10 bases and J by 4 bases, with 14 bases left in between. CDR3 in DNA: TGTGCCATCACAGAGAGGGGTAATCAGCCCCAGCATTTT. It is translated as CAITERGNQPQHF.

CDR3 bases: TGTGCCAGCAGCCCGTGGAGTAGTTCGGCGTACGAGCAGTACTTC. Its translation: CASSPWSSSAYEQYF. The genes are TRBV7-9 and TRBJ2-7, with unresolved D. Looked up from germline, CDR1 is SEHNR and CDR2 is FQNEAQ (reference sequence). This CDR3 comprises 15 residues. V was shortened by 5 bases and J by 4 bases, with 18 bases between the two germline ends.

The chain employs TRBV9 and TRBJ1-5, with D hard to call. The V gene's germline CDR1 is SGDLS and CDR2 YYNGEE. V lost 4 bases, J lost 3 bases, and 14 bases lay in between. This CDR3 has 15 amino acids. CDR3 sequence: CASSPAGGSNQPQHF. In nucleotides, the CDR3 is TGTGCCAGCAGCCCAGCTGGAGGGTCCAATCAGCCCCAGCATTTT.

This clone was detected once. The V gene is TRBV28, the J gene TRBJ1-5, with 7 positions matching TRBD1. Trimming removed 5 bases from V and 3 bases from J; junction bases left unmatched: 4. From germline, CDR1 is MDHEN and CDR2 SYDVKM. The CDR3 totals 14 residues. The CDR3 nucleotides read TGTGCCAGCAGTCCCGGACAGGCCAATCAGCCCCAGCATTTT. The encoded protein is CASSPGQANQPQHF.

The chain employs TRBV18 and TRBJ1-2; 8 bases line up with TRBD1. V shed 3 bases and J 3 bases; nucleotides not matched to a gene: 3. The germline gives CDR1 KGHSH, CDR2 LQKENI. The CDR3 totals 14 residues. This CDR3 reads CASSPAGGDYGYTF. Here the CDR3 DNA reads TGTGCCAGCTCACCCGCAGGGGGCGACTATGGCTACACCTTC.

This rearrangement joins TRBV7-9 to TRBJ2-1; no firm D call. The V end was cut by 0 bases, the J end by 6 bases, with 9 bases between. The CDR3 covers 14 residues. CDR1 is SEHNR, CDR2 FQNEAQ, per germline (reference sequence). The CDR3 sequence: CASSLARNSNEQFF. CDR3 sequence (DNA): TGTGCCAGCAGCTTAGCGCGTAACAGCAATGAGCAGTTCTTC. Supplemented by reference TRBV7-9 and TRBJ2-1, the full variable domain reads DTGVSQNPRHKITKRGQNVTFRCDPISEHNRLYWYRQTLGQGPEFLTYFQNEAQLEKSRLLSDRFSAERPKGSFSTLEIQRTEQGDSAMYLCASSLARNSNEQFFGPGTRLTVL.

The V gene is TRBV29-1, the J gene TRBJ2-1; D is perhaps TRBD2 (6 bases). Germline assignment: CDR1 SQVTM and CDR2 ANQGSEA. V was cut by 3 bases and J by 5 bases, with 14 bases left in between. There are 14 residues in the CDR3. This CDR3 is CSVDGGSWHNEQFF. For the CDR3, the DNA is TGCAGCGTTGATGGGGGGAGCTGGCACAATGAGCAGTTCTTC.

This chain connects TRBV3-1 (or the pseudogene TRBV3-2) to TRBJ1-2; D call uncertain. The CDR3 is 13 residues long. Germline V CDR1 and CDR2: LGHDT, YNNKEL (reference sequence). Trimming took off 4 bases at V and 0 bases at J, with 6 bases between the two ends. CDR3 nucleotide sequence: TGTGCCAGCAGCCGTGCAGCTAACTATGGCTACACCTTC. The encoded protein is CASSRAANYGYTF.

The chain uses TRBV10-3 and TRBJ2-7, with 12 bases aligning to TRBD2. With 8 bases clipped from V and 5 bases from J, the junction kept 4 bases outside the gene matches. Germline V gives CDR1 ENHRY, CDR2 SYGVKD. The CDR3 contains 13 residues. The CDR3, as DNA: TGTGCCATCCAGACTAGCGGGAGCGACGAGCAGTACTTC. Translating gives CAIQTSGSDEQYF.

V is TRBV5-1 and J is TRBJ2-3; 10 nucleotides agree with TRBD2. CDR3 length: 17 residues. Germline-derived CDR1 and CDR2 are SGHRS and YFSETQ. V gave up 0 bases and J gave up 2 bases; unmatched junction bases: 6. The CDR3 here is CASSLEPSGGSTDTQYF. CDR3 in DNA: TGCGCCAGCAGCTTGGAGCCTAGCGGGGGATCCACAGATACGCAGTATTTT.

The rearrangement links TRBV19 to TRBJ2-2; 12 nucleotides align to TRBD2. The trim removed 10 bases at V and 4 bases at J, leaving 13 bases unmatched. The CDR3 has 17 residues. Germline V gene data show CDR1 as LNHDA and CDR2 as SQIVND (reference sequence). The CDR3 loop is CATYGTSGLLSTGELFF. CDR3 coding DNA: TGTGCCACCTACGGGACTAGCGGGTTGTTGAGCACCGGGGAGCTGTTTTTT. Using reference TRBV19 and TRBJ2-2 for the parts outside the CDR3, the full variable domain is DGGITQSPKYLFRKEGQNVTLSCEQNLNHDAMYWYRQDPGQGLRLIYYSQIVNDFQKGDIAEGYSVSREKKESFPLTVTSAQKNPTAFYLCATYGTSGLLSTGELFFGEGSRLTVL.

This sequence joins TRBV2 and TRBJ1-2; D is undetermined. From germline, CDR1 is SNHLY and CDR2 FYNNEI. The CDR3 consists of 13 residues. The V end lost 3 bases, the J end lost 8 bases, and 13 bases lay between the germline ends. The CDR3 spells CASSETPAGGYTF. As DNA, the CDR3 is TGTGCCAGCAGTGAGACACCAGCCGGGGGCTACACCTTC.

DNA for the CDR3: TGTGCCATCAGTGAGTCGGGTCAGCCCCAGCATTTT. This encodes CAISESGQPQHF. This chain uses TRBV10-3 with TRBJ1-5; D is undetermined. The CDR3 runs to 12 residues. Between the trimmed V and J ends, which lost 0 bases and 6 bases, there was a span of 3 bases. CDR1 and CDR2 from the germline V gene are ENHRY and SYGVKD.

This chain uses TRBV27 with TRBJ2-1; 9 nucleotides line up with TRBD2. This CDR3 region has 19 residues. CDR1 and CDR2 (germline): MNHEY, SMNVEV (reference sequence). V was clipped by 5 bases and J by 6 bases; unmatched bases: 20. CDR3 nucleotides: TGTGCCAGCAGTCCCCCCCGGGGCTCGCTAGCGGGAAATCTCAATGAGCAGTTCTTC. This encodes CASSPPRGSLAGNLNEQFF.

This sequence joins TRBV11-2 and TRBJ2-7; D may be TRBD1 (6 bases). With 4 bases removed from V and 6 bases from J, the gap between germline ends came to 19 bases. Germline CDR1 and CDR2: SGHAT and FQNNGV. CDR3 length equals 15 residues. The DNA for the CDR3 is TGTGCCAGCAGCTCCTACACGCTACAGGGCCTCGAGCAGTACTTC. This gives the protein CASSSYTLQGLEQYF.